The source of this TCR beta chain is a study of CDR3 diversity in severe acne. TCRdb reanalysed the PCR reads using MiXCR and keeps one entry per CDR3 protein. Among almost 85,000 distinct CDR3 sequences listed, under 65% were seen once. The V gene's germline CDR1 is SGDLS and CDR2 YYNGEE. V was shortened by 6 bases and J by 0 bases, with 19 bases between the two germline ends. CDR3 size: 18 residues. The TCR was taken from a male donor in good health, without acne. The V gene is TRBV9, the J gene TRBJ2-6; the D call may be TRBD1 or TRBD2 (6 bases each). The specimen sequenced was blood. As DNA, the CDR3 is TGTGCCAGCAAGGGGGGAGGCCCTAAGACCTCTGGGGCCAACGTCCTGACTTTC. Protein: CASKGGGPKTSGANVLTF. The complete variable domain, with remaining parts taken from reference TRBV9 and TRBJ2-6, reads DSGVTQTPKHLITATGQRVTLRCSPRSGDLSVYWYQQSLDQGLQFLIQYYNGEERAKGNILERFSAQQFPDLHSELNLSSLELGDSALYFCASKGGGPKTSGANVLTFGAGSRLTVL.